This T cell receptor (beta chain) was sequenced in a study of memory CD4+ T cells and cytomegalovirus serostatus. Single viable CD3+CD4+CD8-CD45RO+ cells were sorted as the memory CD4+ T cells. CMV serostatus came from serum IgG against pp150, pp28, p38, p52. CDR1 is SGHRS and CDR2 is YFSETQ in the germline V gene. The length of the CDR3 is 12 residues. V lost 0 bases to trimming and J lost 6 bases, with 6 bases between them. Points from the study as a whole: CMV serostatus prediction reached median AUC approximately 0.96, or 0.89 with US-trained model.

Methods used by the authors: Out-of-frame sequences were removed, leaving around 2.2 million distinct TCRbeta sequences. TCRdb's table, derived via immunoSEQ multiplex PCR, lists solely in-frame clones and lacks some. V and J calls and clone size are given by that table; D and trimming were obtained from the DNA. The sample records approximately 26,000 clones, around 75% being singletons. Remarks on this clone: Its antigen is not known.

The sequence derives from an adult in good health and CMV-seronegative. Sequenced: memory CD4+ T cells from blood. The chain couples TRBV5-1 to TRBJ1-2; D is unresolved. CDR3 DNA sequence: TGCGCCAGCAGCTTGGCCGGGGATGGCTACACCTTC. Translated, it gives CASSLAGDGYTF.